One sample yielded the 8 T cell receptor beta chains listed below, sequenced in a study of technical replicates of blood from several donors (dated by TCRdb to 2015 to 2018). The protocol used for the library was the immunoSEQ multiplex PCR assay. TCRdb provides this immuneACCESS table in a form limited to in-frame rearrangements. Some clones are lacking; in checked studies, under half of them reflect an unresolved V gene, and why the rest are absent is not known. The sample contains 65,000 to 85,000 clones, over 80% of them found a single time. The ten biggest clones cover approximately 0.27% of the sample. The sample taken for sequencing was T cells isolated from PBMCs. These receptors originate from a human donor in good health.

The chain employs TRBV5-6 and TRBJ1-2; TRBD1 is a possible D gene (6 bases). The V end was cut by 5 bases, the J end by 8 bases, with 16 bases between. Germline CDR1 is SGHDT and CDR2 is YYEEEE. The CDR3 has 13 residues. The chain's CDR3 is CASSYPRGSGYTF. The CDR3 bases are TGTGCCAGCAGTTACCCCAGGGGTTCGGGCTACACCTTC.

The chain combines TRBV11-2 with TRBJ2-5, with 9 positions matching TRBD1. This CDR3 is 15 amino acids long. Trimming at V came to 3 bases and at J to 1 base, leaving 3 bases not matched to a gene. Germline CDR1 reads SGHAT; CDR2 reads FQNNGV. The CDR3 region has the DNA TGTGCCAGCAGCTTCCAGACAGGGGGCCAAGAGACCCAGTACTTC. Its protein is CASSFQTGGQETQYF.

The rearrangement uses TRBV4-2 and TRBJ1-1; no clear D gene. Germline assignment: CDR1 LGHNA and CDR2 YNFKEQ. The CDR3 loop spans 11 amino acids. V was pared by 1 base and J by 11 bases, with 8 bases between. CDR3 sequence reads: CASSQGGGAFF. For the CDR3, the DNA is TGTGCCAGCAGCCAAGGAGGAGGGGCTTTCTTT.

This clone has just one count. The rearrangement links TRBV7-6 to TRBJ1-2; D is unclear. The germline gives CDR1 SGHVS, CDR2 FNYEAQ. The CDR3 is 19 amino acids. V was clipped by 2 bases and J by 2 bases, with 24 bases between them. As DNA, the CDR3 is TGTGCCAGCAGCTTACGGCCCCCCGTCGGCAGACTACTAAACTATGGCTACACCTTC. Amino acid sequence: CASSLRPPVGRLLNYGYTF.

The chain employs TRBV14 and TRBJ2-1; the D gene is possibly TRBD1 (5 bases). Germline V gene data show CDR1 as SGHDN and CDR2 as FVKESK. Trimming removed 3 bases at V and 5 bases at J, with 20 bases between. There are 17 residues in the CDR3. The CDR3 is CASSQIRDPTINNEQFF. The CDR3 nucleotides are TGTGCCAGCAGCCAGATCAGGGATCCCACTATAAACAATGAGCAGTTCTTC.

The chain combines TRBV5-4 with TRBJ2-6, with D uncertain. V gave up 4 bases and J gave up 0 bases, with 8 bases separating them. The V gene's germline CDR1 is SGHNT and CDR2 YYREEE (reference sequence). The CDR3 covers 15 residues. DNA for the CDR3: TGTGCCAGCAGCCGTCCTAGCTCTGGGGCCAACGTCCTGACTTTC. This sequence encodes CASSRPSSGANVLTF. Complete variable domain (other parts from reference TRBV5-4 and TRBJ2-6): ETGVTQSPTHLIKTRGQQVTLRCSSQSGHNTVSWYQQALGQGPQFIFQYYREEENGRGNFPPRFSGLQFPNYSSELNVNALELDDSALYLCASSRPSSGANVLTFGAGSRLTVL.

This chain joins TRBV7-9 and TRBJ2-7; D might be TRBD2 (5 bases). The ends were cut back, 4 bases at V and 4 bases at J, with 11 bases in the middle. The CDR3 spans 13 residues. Germline CDR1 is SEHNR and CDR2 is FQNEAQ (reference sequence). This chain's CDR3 is CASSSSGRYEQYF. CDR3 nucleotides: TGTGCCAGCAGCTCCAGCGGACGTTACGAGCAGTACTTC.

V and J are TRBV2 and TRBJ1-2; no definite D call. The CDR3 covers 14 residues. CDR1 and CDR2 (germline): SNHLY, FYNNEI. Trimming removed 2 bases at V and 7 bases at J, with 14 bases between. The CDR3 DNA sequence: TGTGCCAGCAGTGAATTGGTGAGGAACGGTGGCTACACCTTC. Amino acids: CASSELVRNGGYTF.